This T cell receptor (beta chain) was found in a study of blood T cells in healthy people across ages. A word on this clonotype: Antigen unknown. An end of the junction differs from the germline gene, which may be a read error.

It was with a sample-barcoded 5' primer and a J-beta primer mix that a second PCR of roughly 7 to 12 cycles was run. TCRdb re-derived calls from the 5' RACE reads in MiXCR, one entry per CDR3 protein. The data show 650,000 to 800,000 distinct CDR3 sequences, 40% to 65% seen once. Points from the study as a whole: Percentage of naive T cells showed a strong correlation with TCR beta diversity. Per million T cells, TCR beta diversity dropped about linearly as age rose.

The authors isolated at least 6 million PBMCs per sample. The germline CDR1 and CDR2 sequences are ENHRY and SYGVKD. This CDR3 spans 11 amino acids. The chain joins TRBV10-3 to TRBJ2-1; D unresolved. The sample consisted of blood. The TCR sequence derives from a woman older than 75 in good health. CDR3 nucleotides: TGTGCCGTCAGTGAGTCCACTCTGCAGTTCTTC. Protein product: CAVSESTLQFF.